Shown below are 15 T cell receptor beta chains from a single sample sequenced in a study of T cells expressing NK-cell markers. Each CDR3 protein gets one entry in TCRdb, which reprocessed the 5' RACE reads and gives no DNA. Recorded for this sample: 400,000 to 450,000 distinct CDR3 sequences. Sample: blood T cells: a sorted CD56 or NKG2C T cell subset, CD4+ or CD8+ T cells, or bulk PBMC T cells (not recorded which). Every receptor here comes from a woman aged 18 to 75 in good health.

The V gene is TRBV20-1, the J gene TRBJ1-1; TCRdb proposes TRBD1, but this gene call is untestable without DNA. The CDR3 is 15 amino acids. Germline values: CDR1 DFQATT, CDR2 SNEGSKA (reference sequence). The CDR3 loop is CSASVTQGPKTEAFF.

J is TRBJ2-4 and V is TRBV25-1. The V gene's germline CDR1 is MGHDK and CDR2 SYGVNS. The CDR3 loop spans 12 amino acids. The CDR3 loop reads CASSDWENIQYF.

This chain links TRBV11-2 with TRBJ2-5. CDR1 is SGHAT and CDR2 is FQNNGV in the germline V gene. There are 15 residues in the CDR3. CDR3 in amino acids: CASSLNPLWAETQYF.

The gene calls are TRBV12-3 or TRBV12-4 and TRBJ2-7; TCRdb returns TRBD1, unconfirmable since there is no DNA. The CDR3 length is 13 residues. The CDR3 region is CASSTHDSYEQYF.

The V gene is TRBV20-1, the J gene TRBJ2-3; the D call of TRBD1 rests on TCRdb alone, since no DNA is present to check it. This CDR3 has 14 amino acids. The germline V gene encodes CDR1 DFQATT and CDR2 SNEGSKA (reference sequence). CDR3 sequence: CSARGAGNRDTQYF.

The rearrangement joins TRBV29-1 to TRBJ1-1; TCRdb calls TRBD1, which cannot be checked without DNA. The CDR3 is 14 residues long. Germline assignment: CDR1 SQVTM and CDR2 ANQGSEA. The CDR3 here is CSWADRGVNTEAFF.

This CDR3 reads CASSPHLGADTQYF. This chain uses TRBV7-9 with TRBJ2-3; without DNA, the TCRdb call of TRBD1 cannot be checked. This CDR3 region has 14 residues. Germline CDR1 reads SEHNR; CDR2 reads FQNEAQ (reference sequence).

This chain uses TRBV6-2 or TRBV6-3 with TRBJ2-7; the D call from TCRdb, TRBD2, cannot be confirmed without DNA. This CDR3 spans 14 amino acids. CDR1 is MNHEY, CDR2 SVGEGT, per germline. The CDR3 spells CASSPTLTSHEQYF.

V is TRBV6-5 and J is TRBJ1-2; the D call of TRBD1 rests on TCRdb alone, since no DNA is present to check it. CDR1 MNHEY and CDR2 SVGAGI come from the germline V gene. This CDR3 region has 14 residues. CDR3 in amino acids: CASSYSPGEVGYTF.

V gene TRBV5-1 combines with J gene TRBJ1-5; TCRdb's D call, TRBD1, is unchecked because there is no DNA. The CDR3 is 14 amino acids. Germline V lookup: CDR1 SGHRS, CDR2 YFSETQ. CDR3 in amino acids: CASSLGGNNQPQHF.

The chain carries TRBV12-3 or TRBV12-4 and TRBJ2-7; TCRdb calls TRBD2, which cannot be checked without DNA. The CDR3 consists of 14 residues. The CDR3 is CASRPRTSIGEQYF.

This CDR3 is CASSAWTGQDYEQYF. This sequence joins TRBV6-1 and TRBJ2-7; TCRdb outputs TRBD1, but without DNA this stays unchecked. Germline V gene lookup returns CDR1 MNHNS and CDR2 SASEGT. This CDR3 has 15 residues.

The chain is built from TRBV6-2 or TRBV6-3 and TRBJ2-7. Per germline, CDR1 MNHEY and CDR2 SVGEGT. CDR3 length: 12 amino acids. The CDR3 here is CASVDTSYEQYF.

The rearrangement links TRBV20-1 to TRBJ2-3; the TCRdb call, TRBD2, lacks DNA for checking. The germline V gene has CDR1 DFQATT and CDR2 SNEGSKA (reference sequence). The CDR3 totals 14 residues. CDR3 loop: CSGKGGRWADTQYF.

The chain employs TRBV20-1 and TRBJ2-4; without DNA, the TCRdb call of TRBD1 cannot be checked. The CDR3 consists of 15 residues. Germline loops: CDR1 DFQATT, CDR2 SNEGSKA (reference sequence). CDR3 loop: CSASYDRATKNIQYF.